The 4 T cell receptor beta chains below come from one sample, sequenced in a study of shared clonotypes between healthy human individuals. TCRdb's copy holds only in-frame clones and misses some; the assay was immunoSEQ multiplex PCR. This table has about 2.1 million clones, 85% to 95% appearing once. It was CD45RO-negative cells, positively selected for CCR7, that made up naive CD8 cells, with terminally differentiated effector memory CD45RA+ cells excluded. The sequenced sample was naive CD8+ T cells from PBMCs. All receptors derive from a man aged 18-30 years in good health. Some clones in this sample may be carry-over from other donors' samples.

This clone was seen just once. Other DNA sequences within the sample encode an identical CDR3. The chain recombines TRBV27 with TRBJ2-1; the D is unclear. The CDR3 loop spans 13 amino acids. The germline V gene encodes CDR1 MNHEY and CDR2 SMNVEV (reference sequence). Trimming pared 3 bases from V and 4 bases from J, leaving 7 bases between. The CDR3 sequence is CASSLSTYNEQFF. CDR3 nucleotides: TGTGCCAGCAGTTTGAGTACGTACAATGAGCAGTTCTTC.

V and J are TRBV28 and TRBJ2-7; D may be TRBD1 (5 bases). The CDR3 extends over 15 amino acids. V was pared by 5 bases and J by 2 bases, with 16 bases between. Germline values: CDR1 MDHEN, CDR2 SYDVKM. The CDR3 here is CASSTRQTATYEQYF. The CDR3 DNA follows: TGTGCCAGCAGTACGAGACAGACGGCCACCTACGAGCAGTACTTC.

This clone was detected once. V gene TRBV4-1 combines with J gene TRBJ2-7; possibly TRBD1 for D (5 bases). Germline V gives CDR1 MGHRA, CDR2 YSYEKL. V gave up 4 bases and J gave up 3 bases, with 22 bases separating them. The CDR3 covers 17 residues. CDR3 loop: CASSPTLPDGAYYEQYF. The DNA of the CDR3 is TGCGCCAGCAGCCCGACCCTACCGGATGGGGCGTACTACGAGCAGTACTTC.

The chain joins TRBV29-1 to TRBJ2-3; possibly TRBD2 for D (6 bases). CDR1 is SQVTM and CDR2 is ANQGSEA in the germline V gene. The CDR3 runs 12 residues. V gave up 7 bases and J gave up 4 bases, with 12 bases separating them. In DNA, the CDR3 is TGCAGCGGCGTGCTAGCGCCAGATACGCAGTATTTT. The encoded protein is CSGVLAPDTQYF.